The 15 T cell receptor beta chains below all came from one sample that was sequenced in a study of cytomegalovirus exposure and HLA in healthy donors. The PCR used 60 Vbeta and 13 Jbeta primers. The repertoire was sequenced with immunoSEQ multiplex PCR; TCRdb's copy has only in-frame clones and lacks some. In the table there are around 120,000 clones, around three quarters of which are singletons. The sample comprised PBMCs. All receptors come from a female donor in good health and CMV-seropositive.

This rearrangement joins TRBV25-1 to TRBJ2-5; weak D call: TRBD2 (6 bases). The CDR3 covers 13 residues. The V gene lost 4 bases and the J gene lost 5 bases, with 11 bases spanning the gap. Germline loops: CDR1 MGHDK, CDR2 SYGVNS. The CDR3 bases are TGTGCCAGCAGTGTCGGGGGTAAGGAGACCCAGTACTTC. Its translation is CASSVGGKETQYF.

This chain's CDR3 is CASSLNQRETQYF. The CDR3 coding sequence is TGTGCCAGCAGCTTAAATCAGAGGGAGACCCAGTACTTC. The chain joins TRBV7-3 to TRBJ2-5; no firm D call. Germline V lookup: CDR1 SGHTA, CDR2 FQGTGA. CDR3 length: 13 residues. V dropped 1 base and J dropped 5 bases, with 8 bases sitting between them.

The chain links TRBV7-9 to TRBJ2-2; TRBD1 matches at 7 bases. The CDR3 is made up of 16 amino acids. Germline lookup yields CDR1 SEHNR and CDR2 FQNEAQ (reference sequence). With V trimmed by 5 bases and J by 3 bases, 9 bases remained unmatched. CDR3 DNA: TGTGCCAGCAGCACGATGACAGGGCACGACACCGGGGAGCTGTTTTTT. It translates to CASSTMTGHDTGELFF.

As concerns this clone: The junction does not match germline at one end; this may be a read error. This chain uses TRBV6-1 with TRBJ2-7, with 9 bases lining up with TRBD1. The CDR3 covers 14 residues. The germline V gene encodes CDR1 MNHNS and CDR2 SASEGT. The CDR3 DNA reads as TGTGCCAGCAGCGCGGGACAGGGATCCTACGAGCAGTGCTTC. Amino acid sequence: CASSAGQGSYEQCF.

The chain recombines TRBV7-3 with TRBJ2-2, with D perhaps TRBD1 (5 bases). In germline, CDR1 is SGHTA, CDR2 FQGTGA. Deletions cut 0 bases from V and 4 bases from J, with 9 bases between. The CDR3 length is 15 residues. The chain's CDR3 is CASSLTWGSTGELFF. In DNA, the CDR3 is TGTGCCAGCAGCTTAACGTGGGGCTCCACCGGGGAGCTGTTTTTT.

This clone has more than one count but fewer than ten. The CDR3, as DNA: TGTGCCTGGAGCTACGGGGGGGTAGATGAGCAGTTCTTC. It yields the protein CAWSYGGVDEQFF. The chain employs TRBV30 and TRBJ2-1, with 8 bases lining up with TRBD2. Looked up from germline, CDR1 is GTSNPN and CDR2 is SVGIG (reference sequence). With V trimmed by 3 bases and J by 8 bases, 6 bases remained unmatched. CDR3 length equals 13 residues.

CDR3 in amino acids: CASSLENEKLFF. The CDR3 nucleotides read TGTGCCAGCAGCCTCGAGAATGAAAAACTGTTTTTT. The V and J genes are TRBV7-6 and TRBJ1-4; D not certain. Germline V gene lookup returns CDR1 SGHVS and CDR2 FNYEAQ. Trimming took off 5 bases at V and 5 bases at J, with 6 bases between the two ends. CDR3 length: 12 amino acids.

In its sample, this clone was seen once. The same CDR3 can be traced to other DNA sequences in this sample. The CDR3 DNA reads TGTGCCAGCAGCTTATCTGGGACAGGGGGACTGAACACTGAAGCTTTCTTT. Its protein is CASSLSGTGGLNTEAFF. The genes are TRBV7-2 and TRBJ1-1; 11 positions match TRBD1. Germline V gene sequence: CDR1 SGHTA, CDR2 FQGNSA. Trimming took 2 bases from V and 0 from J; bases not matched to a gene: 5. The CDR3 sequence is 17 residues long.

The rearrangement links TRBV7-2 to TRBJ1-1; 7 bases fit TRBD1. V dropped 2 bases and J dropped 4; count of bases not matched to a gene: 4. The germline gives CDR1 SGHTA, CDR2 FQGNSA. The CDR3 contains 14 residues. CDR3 protein: CASSLPGQTTEAFF. The CDR3, as DNA: TGTGCCAGCAGCTTACCGGGACAGACCACTGAAGCTTTCTTT.

This clone appeared a few times. The chain employs TRBV18 and TRBJ1-1; TRBD1 aligns across 7 bases. This CDR3 contains 16 residues. Trimming took 1 base from V and 4 from J; bases not matched to a gene: 9. Germline lookup yields CDR1 KGHSH and CDR2 LQKENI. The CDR3 coding sequence is TGTGCCAGCTCACCACGGCAGGGGGGTGAGGGCACTGAAGCTTTCTTT. Its protein is CASSPRQGGEGTEAFF.

The chain is built from TRBV5-1 and TRBJ1-2, with 7 bases lining up with TRBD1. Germline CDR1 SGHRS, CDR2 YFSETQ. V shed 1 base and J 2 bases; nucleotides not matched to a gene: 5. The CDR3 has 15 residues. CDR3 coding DNA: TGCGCCAGCAGCTTGTCCCAGGGACAGAACTATGGCTACACCTTC. Amino acid sequence: CASSLSQGQNYGYTF.

The rearrangement uses TRBV19 and TRBJ1-2; 9 bases agree with TRBD1. J gave up 5 bases and V 6 bases, and 16 bases lay outside the gene matches. Germline assignment: CDR1 LNHDA and CDR2 SQIVND (reference sequence). This CDR3 has 17 amino acids. CDR3 DNA sequence: TGTGCCAGTAGCCCACTTTATAATTCCGGGACAGGGTATGGCTACACCTTC. Translating it yields CASSPLYNSGTGYGYTF.

The chain carries TRBV6-1 and TRBJ2-5; 10 nucleotides align to TRBD2. Germline lookup yields CDR1 MNHNS and CDR2 SASEGT. CDR3 length: 15 residues. With 11 bases clipped from V and 4 bases from J, the junction kept 13 bases outside the gene matches. CDR3 region: CAATKAGGPGETQYF. DNA of the CDR3: TGTGCCGCAACGAAAGCGGGAGGGCCGGGAGAGACCCAGTACTTC.

The chain links TRBV28 to TRBJ2-1; perhaps TRBD2 as D (6 bases). Germline V gives CDR1 MDHEN, CDR2 SYDVKM. The CDR3 loop spans 15 amino acids. Trimming took off 6 bases at V and 2 bases at J, with 14 bases between the two ends. The CDR3 DNA follows: TGTGCCAGCAGCCTCAGCGGGCTCACCTACAATGAGCAGTTCTTC. It yields the protein CASSLSGLTYNEQFF.

This chain uses TRBV29-1 with TRBJ2-7; D is unresolved. V gave up 4 bases and J gave up 2 bases, with 9 bases separating them. The CDR3 loop spans 12 amino acids. Germline assignment: CDR1 SQVTM and CDR2 ANQGSEA. This CDR3 reads CSVGGTAYEQYF. CDR3 DNA: TGCAGCGTTGGAGGCACGGCCTACGAGCAGTACTTC.